This passage covers 13 T cell receptor beta chains from one sample sequenced in a study of T cell changes during pregnancy in multiple sclerosis. TCRdb's copy holds only in-frame clones and misses some; the assay was immunoSEQ multiplex PCR. The data contain tens of thousands of clones, roughly 87% of them singletons. Sequencing was performed on CD4+ T cells from peripheral blood mononuclear cells, taken in the first trimester of pregnancy. The receptors here all came from a female donor with multiple sclerosis, enrolled in a pregnancy study.

This chain links TRBV11-3 with TRBJ2-1; 12 bases line up with TRBD2. Trimming took 1 base from V and 8 from J; bases not matched to a gene: 0. Per the germline V gene, CDR1 is SGHNT and CDR2 is YENEEA. The CDR3 loop spans 14 amino acids. The CDR3 here is CASSLGLAGDEQFF. Here the CDR3 DNA reads TGTGCCAGCAGCTTAGGACTAGCGGGAGATGAGCAGTTCTTC.

V and J are TRBV9 and TRBJ1-1, with D unclear. The CDR3 covers 12 residues. Germline-derived CDR1 and CDR2 are SGDLS and YYNGEE. CDR3 nucleotide sequence: TGTGTCAAAAAACGGGTGAGGGCTGAAGCTTTCTTT. Translating it yields CVKKRVRAEAFF.

V usage is TRBV7-9 and J usage is TRBJ1-4, with D tentatively TRBD1 (6 bases). This CDR3 is built from 14 residues. Trimming left V 4 bases short and J 4 bases short, with 10 bases between. Germline V gene lookup returns CDR1 SEHNR and CDR2 FQNEAQ (reference sequence). The DNA for the CDR3 is TGTGCCAGCAGCTCACAGGGCAGTAATGAAAAACTGTTTTTT. The encoded protein is CASSSQGSNEKLFF.

The V gene is TRBV9, the J gene TRBJ1-3; 9 bases agree with TRBD1. This CDR3 has 18 residues. The V gene's germline CDR1 is SGDLS and CDR2 YYNGEE. The trim removed 0 bases at V and 2 bases at J, leaving 9 bases unmatched. The CDR3 region is CASSVASGQGTTGNTIYF. As DNA, the CDR3 is TGTGCCAGCAGCGTAGCCTCGGGACAGGGTACAACTGGAAACACCATATATTTT.

This clone was found once. The rearrangement links TRBV6-5 to TRBJ1-2, with a tentative D call TRBD1 (6 bases). V lost 2 bases to trimming and J lost 6 bases, with 16 bases between them. The CDR3 is 15 residues long. CDR1 is MNHEY, CDR2 SVGAGI, per germline. CDR3 sequence: CASSYRQAALDGYTF. The CDR3 nucleotides are TGTGCCAGCAGTTACAGACAGGCCGCACTGGATGGCTACACCTTC.

The chain carries TRBV28 and TRBJ2-4; tentatively, D is TRBD1 (5 bases). Germline V CDR1 and CDR2: MDHEN, SYDVKM. This CDR3 contains 13 residues. The V gene lost 6 bases and the J gene lost 2 bases, with 8 bases spanning the gap. The CDR3 region has the DNA TGTGCCAGCAGCGACAGTCCCAAAAACATTCAGTACTTC. Translated, it gives CASSDSPKNIQYF.

The genes are TRBV7-8 and TRBJ2-1; TRBD2 matches 7 bases. The CDR3 is 14 amino acids. V lost 7 bases and J lost 0; bases outside the gene matches: 3. In germline, CDR1 is SGHVS, CDR2 FQNEAQ. CDR3 bases: TGTGCCAGCATGACTAGCCCCTCCTACAATGAGCAGTTCTTC. Translated: CASMTSPSYNEQFF. The entire variable domain, with the rest obtained from reference TRBV7-8 and TRBJ2-1, is as follows: GAGVSQSPRYKVAKRGQDVALRCDPISGHVSLFWYQQALGQGPEFLTYFQNEAQLDKSGLPSDRFFAERPEGSVSTLKIQRTQQEDSAVYLCASMTSPSYNEQFFGPGTRLTVL.

V usage is TRBV7-2 and J usage is TRBJ2-6, with a possible D match to TRBD2 (5 bases). CDR3 length equals 15 residues. Germline V gene data show CDR1 as SGHTA and CDR2 as FQGNSA. The V end lost 3 bases, the J end lost 0 bases, and 6 bases lay between the germline ends. CDR3 bases: TGTGCCAGCAGCTTTGGAGGCTCTGGGGCCAACGTCCTGACTTTC. It encodes CASSFGGSGANVLTF.

The chain joins TRBV5-1 to TRBJ2-7; D is perhaps TRBD2 (6 bases). Germline V gene sequence: CDR1 SGHRS, CDR2 YFSETQ. V was clipped by 6 bases and J by 0 bases, with 13 bases between them. CDR3 length: 14 amino acids. The CDR3 nucleotides read TGCGCCAGCACGGGTACCGGGAGCTCCTACGAGCAGTACTTC. Protein: CASTGTGSSYEQYF.

This rearrangement joins TRBV11-1 to TRBJ2-5; perhaps TRBD2 as D (5 bases). V lost 1 base to trimming and J lost 5 bases, with 17 bases between them. Germline lookup yields CDR1 SGHAT and CDR2 FQDESV (reference sequence). The CDR3 covers 16 residues. The CDR3 is CASSLVLGGGGETQYF. CDR3 bases: TGTGCCAGCAGCTTAGTGCTAGGAGGAGGAGGCGAGACCCAGTACTTC.

V is TRBV6-5 and J is TRBJ1-3; D ambiguous. V lost 6 bases, J lost 1 base, and 13 bases lay in between. In germline, CDR1 is MNHEY, CDR2 SVGAGI. This CDR3 region has 15 residues. In DNA, the CDR3 is TGTGCCAGCAGCGCCTTCGGGGAGTCTGGAAACACCATATATTTT. It translates to CASSAFGESGNTIYF.

The chain links TRBV7-2 to TRBJ1-1; a weak D match, TRBD1 (5 bases). The germline CDR1 and CDR2 sequences are SGHTA and FQGNSA. CDR3 length: 14 residues. Trimming pared 5 bases from V and 4 bases from J, leaving 14 bases between. The CDR3 here is CASSPLGGVTEAFF. The CDR3 DNA follows: TGTGCCAGCAGCCCATTAGGAGGGGTCACTGAAGCTTTCTTT.

The J gene is TRBJ2-3, the V gene TRBV5-4, with 9 bases matching TRBD1. Trimming at V came to 1 base and at J to 1 base, leaving 1 base not matched to a gene. Germline V CDR1 and CDR2: SGHNT, YYREEE (reference sequence). There are 15 residues in the CDR3. The CDR3 bases are TGTGCCAGCAGCTTGTGGACAGGGGGCACAGATACGCAGTATTTT. Amino acids: CASSLWTGGTDTQYF.